These 5 T cell receptor beta chains came from one sample sequenced in a study of graft-versus-host responses after intestinal transplantation. For these receptors, no antigen is known. Repertoires were generated with immunoSEQ multiplex PCR, while TCRdb's copy carries only in-frame clones and drops some. The table has tens of thousands of clones, approximately 94% seen once. The sequencing used unstimulated CD4+ T cells sorted from spleen or lymph node cells, collected before transplant. All receptors derive from a human donor who was the organ donor for an intestinal transplant.

CDR3 in DNA: TGTGCCAGCAGCCCATGGGGTACCGGGGAGCTGTTTTTT. It codes for CASSPWGTGELFF. The chain couples TRBV28 to TRBJ2-2; D not resolved. CDR3 length: 13 amino acids. Per germline, CDR1 MDHEN and CDR2 SYDVKM. With 6 bases removed from V and 5 bases from J, the gap between germline ends came to 10 bases.

The chain carries TRBV7-9 and TRBJ1-4; D remains ambiguous. This CDR3 contains 14 residues. V lost 4 bases and J 7 bases, leaving 13 bases between the germline ends. Per the germline V gene, CDR1 is SEHNR and CDR2 is FQNEAQ (reference sequence). CDR3 coding DNA: TGTGCCAGCAGCTGGATAGTGGAAGTTGAAAAACTGTTTTTT. Protein sequence: CASSWIVEVEKLFF.

The gene calls are TRBV19 and TRBJ1-1; TRBD1 might be the D (6 bases). CDR3 length equals 14 residues. Trimming pared 4 bases from V and 1 base from J, leaving 10 bases between. Germline assignment: CDR1 LNHDA and CDR2 SQIVND (reference sequence). CDR3 in DNA: TGTGCCAGTAGTAGTGGCAGGGGGAACACTGAAGCTTTCTTT. This encodes CASSSGRGNTEAFF.

V and J are TRBV19 and TRBJ1-2; D unclear. The CDR3 covers 14 residues. Per the germline V gene, CDR1 is LNHDA and CDR2 is SQIVND (reference sequence). V lost 3 bases to trimming and J lost 0 bases, with 8 bases between them. CDR3 coding DNA: TGTGCCAGTAGTATTCAGCAGGCTAACTATGGCTACACCTTC. Its protein product is CASSIQQANYGYTF.

The genes are TRBV11-3 and TRBJ2-7; tentative D call: TRBD2 (5 bases). Trimming took 5 bases from V and 3 from J, leaving 14 bases between them. The CDR3 runs 14 residues. CDR1 and CDR2 (germline): SGHNT, YENEEA. The CDR3 sequence: CASSEEAASYEQYF. CDR3 DNA sequence: TGTGCCAGCAGCGAGGAGGCAGCCAGCTACGAGCAGTACTTC.